This passage covers 24 T cell receptor beta chains from one sample sequenced in a study of cytomegalovirus exposure and HLA in healthy donors. PCR was performed using 60 Vbeta and 13 Jbeta primers. The method was immunoSEQ multiplex PCR; TCRdb's version includes in-frame clones alone and lacks a portion of them. The sample shows 100,000 to 150,000 clones, about 80% of them seen only once. The sample comprised PBMCs. The receptors stem from a man aged 25-45 years in good health and CMV-seropositive.

The gene calls are TRBV27 and TRBJ2-2; 10 bases are a match to TRBD2. The germline CDR1 and CDR2 sequences are MNHEY and SMNVEV (reference sequence). CDR3 length: 17 amino acids. J gave up 7 bases and V 5 bases, and 13 bases lay outside the gene matches. The CDR3: CASSLLAGGLLSGELFF. The CDR3 DNA reads as TGTGCCAGCAGTCTGTTAGCGGGGGGCCTCCTCAGCGGGGAGCTGTTTTTT.

CDR3 bases: TGTGCCAGCAGTTGGACAGTATCAAGCACTGAAGCTTTCTTT. Amino acid sequence: CASSWTVSSTEAFF. V gene TRBV6-1 combines with J gene TRBJ1-1, with TRBD1 as a possible D gene (6 bases). The CDR3 runs to 14 residues. V shed 5 bases and J shed 4 bases, with 14 bases lying between them. Germline CDR1 reads MNHNS; CDR2 reads SASEGT.

In nucleotides, the CDR3 is TGTGCCAGCAGTTTCCCGGACAGGAGATATGGCTACACCTTC. Translating it yields CASSFPDRRYGYTF. The V call is TRBV28, the J call TRBJ1-2, with TRBD1 matching over 7 bases. V lost 3 bases, J lost 5 bases, and 6 bases stayed unmatched. There are 14 residues in the CDR3. Looked up from germline, CDR1 is MDHEN and CDR2 is SYDVKM.

The V gene is TRBV5-8, the J gene TRBJ1-1; D might be TRBD1 (6 bases). The ends were cut back, 1 base at V and 1 base at J, with 20 bases in the middle. CDR3 size: 18 residues. Per germline, CDR1 SGHTS and CDR2 YDEGEE. CDR3 in DNA: TGTGCCAGCAGCTTGTTCAGGGGTGAGATGAGTCCGAACACTGAAGCTTTCTTT. Encoded protein: CASSLFRGEMSPNTEAFF.

This chain connects TRBV5-1 to TRBJ2-5; D possibly corresponds to TRBD1 (6 bases). The J call could be wrong; TRBJ2-7 is a better fit for the DNA end. Germline loops: CDR1 SGHRS, CDR2 YFSETQ. CDR3 length: 16 amino acids. CDR3 sequence (DNA): TGCGCCAGCAGCTTGGGAGACAGGATGAGCTCCTACGAGCAGTACTTC. It encodes CASSLGDRMSSYEQYF.

The chain is built from TRBV6-5 and TRBJ1-3; D not certain. The V end was cut by 6 bases, the J end by 14 bases, with 20 bases between. This CDR3 has 13 amino acids. Germline CDR1 is MNHEY and CDR2 is SVGAGI. CDR3 residues: CASRLDSGGRLYF. Here the CDR3 DNA reads TGTGCCAGCAGGTTAGATTCGGGAGGCCGTCTATATTTT.

The table lists this clone with a count of one. V is TRBV5-1 and J is TRBJ2-7, with 7 bases fitting TRBD1. The CDR3 contains 12 residues. V lost 4 bases, J lost 7 bases, and 5 bases stayed unmatched. CDR1 and CDR2 (germline): SGHRS, YFSETQ. The CDR3 is CASSPTRGEQYF. CDR3 sequence (DNA): TGCGCCAGCAGCCCCACCAGGGGGGAGCAGTACTTC.

This clone was counted between two and nine times. This sequence joins TRBV18 and TRBJ1-4; D unclear. Germline values: CDR1 KGHSH, CDR2 LQKENI. The CDR3 spans 16 residues. Deletions cut 3 bases from V and 0 bases from J, with 11 bases between. CDR3 residues: CASSPAALATNEKLFF. The CDR3 DNA reads TGTGCCAGCTCACCTGCCGCACTTGCAACTAATGAAAAACTGTTTTTT.

The genes are TRBV19 and TRBJ2-7; D call uncertain. V dropped 5 bases and J dropped 2 bases, with 10 bases sitting between them. CDR3 size: 13 residues. Germline V gene lookup returns CDR1 LNHDA and CDR2 SQIVND (reference sequence). Written as DNA, the CDR3 is TGTGCCAGTAGTGAGACACTTGCCTACGAGCAGTACTTC. This sequence encodes CASSETLAYEQYF.

Note on this clone: In the same sample, other DNA sequences code for this CDR3. The chain recombines TRBV29-1 with TRBJ1-1, with TRBD1 matching over 10 bases. The CDR3 is made up of 13 amino acids. After removal of 6 bases from V and 2 bases from J, the junction contained 3 bases not matched to a gene. Germline CDR1 and CDR2: SQVTM and ANQGSEA. This CDR3 is CSVRTGGNTEAFF. The DNA of the CDR3 is TGCAGCGTCAGGACAGGGGGAAACACTGAAGCTTTCTTT.

The V call is TRBV19, the J call TRBJ1-2; a weak D match, TRBD1 (6 bases). In germline, CDR1 is LNHDA, CDR2 SQIVND (reference sequence). Trimming cost V 6 bases and J 5 bases, with 19 bases left between them. This CDR3 contains 15 residues. The DNA of the CDR3 is TGTGCCAGTAGAATCTCGACAGGTCCACTGTATGGCTACACCTTC. This translates into CASRISTGPLYGYTF.

V usage is TRBV7-2 and J usage is TRBJ2-5; D gene uncertain. The CDR3 is 14 amino acids. V was shortened by 6 bases and J by 5 bases, with 16 bases between the two germline ends. In germline, CDR1 is SGHTA, CDR2 FQGNSA. CDR3 region: CASSSSAGWETQYF. DNA of the CDR3: TGTGCCAGCAGTTCCTCAGCAGGATGGGAGACCCAGTACTTC.

CDR3 bases: TGTGCCACGGGAACAGATTTTAATTCACCCCTCCACTTT. The encoded protein is CATGTDFNSPLHF. The V gene is TRBV19, the J gene TRBJ1-6; D unclear. The germline V gene encodes CDR1 LNHDA and CDR2 SQIVND (reference sequence). There are 13 residues in the CDR3. Trimming removed 10 bases at V and 6 bases at J, with 13 bases between.

V is TRBV5-1 and J is TRBJ2-5; weak D call: TRBD2 (5 bases). Trimming shortened V by 5 bases and J by 2 bases, and 10 bases separated the two germline ends. The germline V gene has CDR1 SGHRS and CDR2 YFSETQ. The CDR3 spans 13 residues. CDR3 in amino acids: CASRMRRQETQYF. The CDR3 DNA follows: TGCGCCAGCAGAATGAGGAGGCAAGAGACCCAGTACTTC. Full variable domain (outside the CDR3, taken from reference TRBV5-1 and TRBJ2-5): KAGVTQTPRYLIKTRGQQVTLSCSPISGHRSVSWYQQTPGQGLQFLFEYFSETQRNKGNFPGRFSGRQFSNSRSEMNVSTLELGDSALYLCASRMRRQETQYFGPGTRLLVL.

The chain is built from TRBV19 and TRBJ2-3; tentative D call: TRBD2 (7 bases). Germline assignment: CDR1 LNHDA and CDR2 SQIVND (reference sequence). This CDR3 has 14 residues. V was cut by 6 bases and J by 6 bases, with 16 bases left in between. CDR3 sequence (DNA): TGTGCCAGTAGAACGTCGGGGGGCGGCGATACGCAGTATTTT. Its translation: CASRTSGGGDTQYF.

This chain connects TRBV7-2 to TRBJ1-2; 7 bases align to TRBD1. Germline CDR1 and CDR2: SGHTA and FQGNSA. V shed 6 bases and J 4 bases; nucleotides not matched to a gene: 8. The CDR3 is made up of 14 amino acids. The CDR3 protein is CASSPQGRIYGYTF. The CDR3 coding sequence is TGTGCCAGCAGTCCACAGGGGAGAATCTATGGCTACACCTTC.

The CDR3 DNA sequence: TGTGCCAGCAGCAAAGCGACAGGAAACACTGAAGCTTTCTTT. This sequence encodes CASSKATGNTEAFF. The V gene is TRBV9, the J gene TRBJ1-1, with a possible D match to TRBD1 (6 bases). The CDR3 sequence is 14 residues long. Per the germline V gene, CDR1 is SGDLS and CDR2 is YYNGEE. Trimming cost V 4 bases and J 2 bases, with 12 bases left between them.

The chain uses TRBV6-1 and TRBJ2-6; D is perhaps TRBD1 (7 bases). The CDR3 totals 18 residues. The germline V and J ends were trimmed by 3 bases and 0 bases, with 15 bases remaining between them. Per the germline V gene, CDR1 is MNHNS and CDR2 is SASEGT. The CDR3 bases are TGTGCCAGCAGTGATGCTCAGGGGGGTAACTCTGGGGCCAACGTCCTGACTTTC. Residues: CASSDAQGGNSGANVLTF.

J is TRBJ1-1 and V is TRBV6-4; D possibly corresponds to TRBD1 (5 bases). The CDR3 is 16 amino acids. Trimming left V 0 bases short and J 3 bases short, with 14 bases between. Germline CDR1 is MRHNA and CDR2 is SNTAGT. CDR3 in amino acids: CASSDSSLGGDTEAFF. CDR3 nucleotides: TGTGCCAGCAGTGACTCGAGCCTCGGGGGGGACACTGAAGCTTTCTTT.

The J gene is TRBJ1-2, the V gene TRBV12-5, with D hard to call. CDR1 and CDR2 (germline): LGHNT, FRNRAP. V lost 3 bases, J lost 2 bases, and 7 bases lay in between. The CDR3 covers 13 residues. Written as DNA, the CDR3 is TGTGCTAGTGGTTTTACAGCCAACTATGGCTACACCTTC. Residues: CASGFTANYGYTF. The whole variable domain, filled in from reference TRBV12-5 and TRBJ1-2, reads DARVTQTPRHKVTEMGQEVTMRCQPILGHNTVFWYRQTMMQGLELLAYFRNRAPLDDSGMPKDRFSAEMPDATLATLKIQPSEPRDSAVYFCASGFTANYGYTFGSGTRLTVV.

The CDR3 bases are TGTGCCAGCAGTTTATTAAGCAGGGGCAATTCACCCCTCCACTTT. Its protein is CASSLLSRGNSPLHF. V gene TRBV27 combines with J gene TRBJ1-6, with D tentatively TRBD1 (6 bases). Germline values: CDR1 MNHEY, CDR2 SMNVEV (reference sequence). The V end lost 1 base, the J end lost 7 bases, and 11 bases lay between the germline ends. The CDR3 length is 15 residues.

V usage is TRBV19 and J usage is TRBJ2-7; D might be TRBD1 (6 bases). Per the germline V gene, CDR1 is LNHDA and CDR2 is SQIVND (reference sequence). The CDR3 is 14 residues long. V was cut by 2 bases and J by 2 bases, with 10 bases left in between. CDR3 in DNA: TGTGCCAGTAGTATACGACAGGATACCTACGAGCAGTACTTC. Translating gives CASSIRQDTYEQYF.

The chain combines TRBV9 with TRBJ2-2; 7 nucleotides agree with TRBD1. The junction had 7 bases not matched to a gene; V was cut back by 1 base and J by 7 bases. Per the germline V gene, CDR1 is SGDLS and CDR2 is YYNGEE. The CDR3 consists of 15 residues. This CDR3 is CASSVSGGYGGELFF. DNA for the CDR3: TGTGCCAGCAGCGTATCAGGGGGATACGGCGGGGAGCTGTTTTTT.

V gene TRBV6-5 combines with J gene TRBJ1-5; 7 bases match TRBD1. The V gene's germline CDR1 is MNHEY and CDR2 SVGAGI. V lost 10 bases, J lost 5 bases, and 8 bases stayed unmatched. This CDR3 region has 13 residues. The DNA for the CDR3 is TGTGCCACGAACAGGGGCCCGGATCAGCCCCAGCATTTT. It codes for CATNRGPDQPQHF.